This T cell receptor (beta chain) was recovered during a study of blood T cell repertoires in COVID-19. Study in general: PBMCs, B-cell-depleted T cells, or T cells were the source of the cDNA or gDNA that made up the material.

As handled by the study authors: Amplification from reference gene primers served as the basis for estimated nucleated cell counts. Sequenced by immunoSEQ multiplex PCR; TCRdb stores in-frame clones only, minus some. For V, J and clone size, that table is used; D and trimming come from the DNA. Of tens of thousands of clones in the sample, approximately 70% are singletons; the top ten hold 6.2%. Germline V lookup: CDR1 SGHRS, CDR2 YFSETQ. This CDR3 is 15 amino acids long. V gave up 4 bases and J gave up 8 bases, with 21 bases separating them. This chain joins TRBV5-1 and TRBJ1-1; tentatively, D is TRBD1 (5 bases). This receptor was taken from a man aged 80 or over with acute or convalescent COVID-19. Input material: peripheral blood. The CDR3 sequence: CASSPVGGTEAEAFF. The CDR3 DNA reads TGCGCCAGCAGCCCCGTGGGGGGAACGGAAGCGGAAGCTTTCTTT.